The sequence of this T cell receptor (beta chain) was determined in a study of OX40 agonist ivuxolimab in advanced cancers. Whole-study context: Ivuxolimab was administered intravenously to patients at 0.01 to 10 mg/kg every 2 weeks.

The protocol was immunoSEQ multiplex PCR, while the TCRdb copy is restricted to in-frame clones and leaves out a portion. Among about 84,000 clones listed, roughly nine tenths were seen once. The CDR3 sequence is 14 residues long. Germline lookup yields CDR1 LNHDA and CDR2 SQIVND (reference sequence). Trimming removed 7 bases at V and 3 bases at J, with 13 bases between. Anyone with autoimmune disease history or systemic immunosuppression was excluded. The sequence was obtained from an adult with an advanced solid tumor such as melanoma, head and neck, liver or kidney cancer. This material consisted of CD4+ or CD8+ T cells sorted from blood, taken in a trial of the OX40 agonist ivuxolimab. V gene TRBV19 combines with J gene TRBJ1-5, with TRBD1 as a possible D gene (6 bases). The CDR3 nucleotides read TGTGCCAGTAAATGGGGGGCCTCCAATCAGCCCCAGCATTTT. This translates into CASKWGASNQPQHF.